This is a list of T cell receptor beta chains from one sample in a study of OX40 agonist ivuxolimab in advanced cancers. The method was immunoSEQ multiplex PCR; TCRdb's version includes in-frame clones alone and lacks a portion of them. The data contain approximately 90,000 clones, approximately 90% of them singletons. The sample here was CD4+ or CD8+ T cells sorted from blood, taken in a trial of the OX40 agonist ivuxolimab. These receptors were taken from an adult with an advanced solid tumor such as melanoma, head and neck, liver or kidney cancer. The CDR3 runs from the conserved cysteine through the conserved F or W. Fields, in order: J gene, clone size, D gene, V gene, CDR3 DNA, CDR3 protein. The D gene is left open where the match is weak. Clone size is shown for a subset of rows, as once, few, many or a class of expanded clone.

>TRBJ2-5|few|NA|TRBV19
TGTGCCAGTAGTGGGCGGACAGGAGGGCAAGAGACCCAGTACTTC
CASSGRTGGQETQYF
>TRBJ2-4|NA|NA|TRBV20-1
TGCAGTGCTGGGTCAAACATTCAGTACTTC
CSAGSNIQYF
>TRBJ2-5|NA|TRBD1|TRBV27
TGTGCCAGCAGTTCGCCGGGACAGGGAGAAGAGACCCAGTACTTC
CASSSPGQGEETQYF
>TRBJ1-2|NA|NA|TRBV7-8
TGTGCCAGCAGCTCATCAGACCGGGACACTCCCCATGGCTACACCTTC
CASSSSDRDTPHGYTF
>TRBJ2-7|NA|NA|TRBV23-1
TGCGCCAGCACTGGCGGAGGCCATGAACCCCGGGGGCAGTACTTC
CASTGGGHEPRGQYF
>TRBJ2-7|NA|NA|TRBV21-1
TGTGCCAGCAGCAAAGAAGGACGCTCCTACGAGCAGTACTTC
CASSKEGRSYEQYF
>TRBJ2-3|NA|NA|TRBV5-8
TGTGCCAGCAGCCAAGGTGATTGGGTCAGGGATACGCAGTATTTT
CASSQGDWVRDTQYF
>TRBJ2-2|NA|NA|TRBV27
TGTGCCAGCAGGAGGAGTGAGACCGGGGAGCTGTTTTTT
CASRRSETGELFF
>TRBJ1-3|NA|NA|TRBV10-3
TGTGCCATCAGGGGAGATCTGGCTGGAAACACCATATATTTT
CAIRGDLAGNTIYF
>TRBJ2-3|NA|NA|TRBV11-2
TGTGCCAGCAGCTCAGGGCAGAGAGCTAGCACAGATACGCAGTATTTT
CASSSGQRASTDTQYF
>TRBJ2-7|NA|NA|TRBV6-6
TGTGCCAGCAAGCCTATCCCCGGATCCTACGAGCAGTACTTC
CASKPIPGSYEQYF
>TRBJ2-5|NA|NA|TRBV28
TGTGCCAGCAGCCGTACTAGAGGAGAGACCCAGTACTTC
CASSRTRGETQYF
>TRBJ1-1|NA|NA|TRBV5-1
TGCGCCAGCAGCTTGCAAGGGGGGAACACTGAAGCTTTCTTT
CASSLQGGNTEAFF
>TRBJ2-2|NA|TRBD1|TRBV14
TGTGCCAGCAGCCGATTCGGACAGGGAAACACCGGGGAGCTGTTTTTT
CASSRFGQGNTGELFF
>TRBJ1-4|NA|NA|TRBV15
TGTGCCACCAGCAGAGATCCGGGGGCGAGTGCTGAAAAACTGTTTTTT
CATSRDPGASAEKLFF
>TRBJ2-2|NA|NA|TRBV11-3
TGTGCCAGCAGCTTAGGCGGGGGCCTGAACACCGGGGAGCTGTTTTTT
CASSLGGGLNTGELFF
>TRBJ1-1|NA|NA|TRBV10-1
TGCGCCAGCAGTGAGTCCCGTGGGACTAAGGCCACTGAAGCTTTCTTT
CASSESRGTKATEAFF
>TRBJ2-5|NA|NA|TRBV10-3
TGTGCCATCAGTGAGTCTTTGGGGGACCAAGAGACCCAGTACTTC
CAISESLGDQETQYF
>TRBJ1-6|NA|NA|TRBV11-3
TGTGCCAGCAGCTTTAATGGCCTCCCAAATTCACCCCTCCACTTT
CASSFNGLPNSPLHF
>TRBJ2-7|once|NA|TRBV30
TGTGCCCTCCGGCCGGGAACCTCAGTCCTGGACTACGAGCAGTACTTC
CALRPGTSVLDYEQYF
>TRBJ2-3|NA|NA|TRBV29-1
TGCAGCGTGGAACACTCCCTCACAGATACGCAGTATTTT
CSVEHSLTDTQYF
>TRBJ2-3|once|NA|TRBV30
TGTGCCTGGAGTGTGTCACGCACAGATACGCAGTATTTT
CAWSVSRTDTQYF
>TRBJ1-4|NA|TRBD1|TRBV29-1
TGCAGCGTAGAGCCGGGACAGGGAGGCGAAAAACTGTTTTTT
CSVEPGQGGEKLFF
>TRBJ2-3|NA|TRBD2|TRBV7-3
TGTGCCAGCAGCTTAGAAGCGGGGGGGCTCACAGATACGCAGTATTTT
CASSLEAGGLTDTQYF
>TRBJ2-2|NA|NA|TRBV4-1
TGCGCCAGCAGCCAAGATCCGGGGTGGGACACCGGGGAGCTGTTTTTT
CASSQDPGWDTGELFF
>TRBJ2-7|NA|TRBD2|TRBV19
TGTGCCAGTAGAAAAAGCGGGGGAGCCTCCTACGAGCAGTACTTC
CASRKSGGASYEQYF
>TRBJ1-6|NA|TRBD1|TRBV6-5
TGTGCCAGCAGTTACTCAGGACAGGGACTTTCACCCCTCCACTTT
CASSYSGQGLSPLHF
>TRBJ2-1|NA|NA|TRBV30
TGTGCCTGGGACCTCGGGGGTTCGGTGCAGTTCTTC
CAWDLGGSVQFF
>TRBJ1-3|once|NA|TRBV6-1
TGTGCCAGCCTCTTCATGAGGGCCTCTGGAAACACCATATATTTT
CASLFMRASGNTIYF
>TRBJ1-3|NA|NA|TRBV6-1
TGTGCCAGCAGTGAGGCACTCTCTGGAAACACCATATATTTT
CASSEALSGNTIYF
>TRBJ1-2|NA|NA|TRBV28
TGTGCCAGCAGATCGGGGACATCAGACTATGGCTACACCTTC
CASRSGTSDYGYTF
>TRBJ2-7|NA|NA|TRBV29-1
TGCAGCGTTGGCCGGGACCCCACTCGAAACGAGCAGTACTTC
CSVGRDPTRNEQYF
>TRBJ2-1|few|TRBD2|TRBV5-1
TGCGCCAGCAGCTTTTTCGCGGGGGCCTACAATGAGCAGTTCTTC
CASSFFAGAYNEQFF
>TRBJ2-7|NA|TRBD2|TRBV7-2
TGTGCCAGCAGCTTAACTAGCGGTATGCGGGAGCAGTACTTC
CASSLTSGMREQYF
>TRBJ1-2|NA|NA|TRBV4-2
TGTGCCAGCAGCCAAGACCTCACAGACGTTCGTGGCTACACCTTC
CASSQDLTDVRGYTF
>TRBJ2-5|NA|NA|TRBV28
TGTGCCAGCAGTTACCGGACTCTGGGAGGGACCCAGTACTTC
CASSYRTLGGTQYF
>TRBJ2-7|once|TRBD2|TRBV4-2
TGTGCCAGCAGCCAGGGGGGGAGCTCCTACGAGCAGTACTTC
CASSQGGSSYEQYF
>TRBJ2-2|NA|NA|TRBV30
TGTGCCTGGAGGGTCGTAGGCCAGGGGCTGTTTTTT
CAWRVVGQGLFF
>TRBJ2-7|NA|NA|TRBV7-2
TGTGCCAGCAGCCCTTTTCGGAGGGGATCTTACGAGCAGTACTTC
CASSPFRRGSYEQYF
>TRBJ1-2|once|TRBD1|TRBV28
TGTGCCAGCAGTTCCCCCGACAGGGTGGTTAGAGGCTACACCTTC
CASSSPDRVVRGYTF
>TRBJ2-5|once|TRBD2|TRBV6-1
TGTGCCAGCAGCCCGGGACTAGCGGGAGAGACCCAGTACTTC
CASSPGLAGETQYF